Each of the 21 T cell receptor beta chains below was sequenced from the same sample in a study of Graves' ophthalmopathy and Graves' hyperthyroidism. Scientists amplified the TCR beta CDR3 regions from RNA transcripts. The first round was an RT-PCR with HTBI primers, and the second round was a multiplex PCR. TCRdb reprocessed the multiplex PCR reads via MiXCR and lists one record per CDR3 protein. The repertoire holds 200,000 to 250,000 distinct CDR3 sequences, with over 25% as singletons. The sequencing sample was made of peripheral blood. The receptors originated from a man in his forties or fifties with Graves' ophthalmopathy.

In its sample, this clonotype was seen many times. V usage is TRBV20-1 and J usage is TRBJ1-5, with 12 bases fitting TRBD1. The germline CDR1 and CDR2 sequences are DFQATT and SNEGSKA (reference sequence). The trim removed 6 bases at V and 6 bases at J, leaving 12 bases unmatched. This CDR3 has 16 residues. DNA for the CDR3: TGCAGTGCCCCCACCGGGACAGGGGGCATTTTTCAGCCCCAGCATTTT. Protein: CSAPTGTGGIFQPQHF.

CDR3 protein: CASHPAPWSVEFGYTF. CDR3 sequence (DNA): TGTGCCAGCCACCCGGCCCCATGGTCGGTCGAGTTTGGCTACACCTTC. V gene TRBV19 combines with J gene TRBJ1-2; D gene unclear. V gave up 9 bases and J gave up 7 bases, with 27 bases separating them. Germline V CDR1 and CDR2: LNHDA, SQIVND (reference sequence). The CDR3 is made up of 16 amino acids.

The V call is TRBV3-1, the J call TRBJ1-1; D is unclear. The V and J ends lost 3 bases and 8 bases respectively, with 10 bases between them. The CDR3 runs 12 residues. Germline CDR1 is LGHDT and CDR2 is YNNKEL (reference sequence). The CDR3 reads CASSHASREAFF. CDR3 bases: TGTGCCAGCAGCCATGCATCCCGGGAAGCTTTCTTT.

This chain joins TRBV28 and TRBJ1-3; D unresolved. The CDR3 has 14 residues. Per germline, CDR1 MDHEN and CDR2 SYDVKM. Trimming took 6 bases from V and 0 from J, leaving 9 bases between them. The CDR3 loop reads CASSRHDSGNTIYF. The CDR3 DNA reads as TGTGCCAGCAGCAGACACGACTCTGGAAACACCATATATTTT. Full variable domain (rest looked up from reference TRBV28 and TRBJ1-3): DVKVTQSSRYLVKRTGEKVFLECVQDMDHENMFWYRQDPGLGLRLIYFSYDVKMKEKGDIPEGYSVSREKKERFSLILESASTNQTSMYLCASSRHDSGNTIYFGEGSWLTVV.

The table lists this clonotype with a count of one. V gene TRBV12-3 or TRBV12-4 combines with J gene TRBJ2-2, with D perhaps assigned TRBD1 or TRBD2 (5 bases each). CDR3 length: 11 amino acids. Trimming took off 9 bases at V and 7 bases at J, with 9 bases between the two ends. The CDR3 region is CASWGYGELFF. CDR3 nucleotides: TGTGCCAGTTGGGGGTACGGGGAGCTGTTTTTT.

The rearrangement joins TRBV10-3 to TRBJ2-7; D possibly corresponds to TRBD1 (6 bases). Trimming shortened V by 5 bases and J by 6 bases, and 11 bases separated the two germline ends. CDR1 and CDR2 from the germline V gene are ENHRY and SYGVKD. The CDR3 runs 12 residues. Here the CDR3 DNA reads TGTGCCATCAGTACCCAGGGGACCGAGCAGTACTTC. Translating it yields CAISTQGTEQYF.

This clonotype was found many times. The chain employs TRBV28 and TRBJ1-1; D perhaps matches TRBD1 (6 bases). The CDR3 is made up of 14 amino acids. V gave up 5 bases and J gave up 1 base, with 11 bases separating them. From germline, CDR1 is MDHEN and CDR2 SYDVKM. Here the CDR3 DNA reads TGTGCCAGCAGTGAGGGGGGGAAGAACACTGAAGCTTTCTTT. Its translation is CASSEGGKNTEAFF.

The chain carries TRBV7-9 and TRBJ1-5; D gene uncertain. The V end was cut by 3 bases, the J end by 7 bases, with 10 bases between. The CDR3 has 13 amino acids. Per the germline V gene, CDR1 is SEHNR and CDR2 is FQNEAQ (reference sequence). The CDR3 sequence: CASSLVSGQPQHF. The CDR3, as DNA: TGTGCCAGCAGCTTGGTTTCTGGGCAGCCCCAGCATTTT.

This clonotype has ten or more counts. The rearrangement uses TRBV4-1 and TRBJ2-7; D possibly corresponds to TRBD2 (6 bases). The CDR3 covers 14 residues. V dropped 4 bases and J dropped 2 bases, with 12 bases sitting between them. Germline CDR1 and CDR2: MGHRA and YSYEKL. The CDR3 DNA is TGCGCCAGCAGCCCCCTGGCGGGACCCTACGAGCAGTACTTC. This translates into CASSPLAGPYEQYF.

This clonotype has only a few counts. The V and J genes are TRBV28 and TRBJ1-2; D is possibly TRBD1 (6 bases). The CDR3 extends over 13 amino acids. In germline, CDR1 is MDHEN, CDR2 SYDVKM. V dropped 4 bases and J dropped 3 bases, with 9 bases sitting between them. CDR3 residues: CASSSPGDYGYTF. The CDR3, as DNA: TGTGCCAGCAGTTCGCCAGGGGACTATGGCTACACCTTC.

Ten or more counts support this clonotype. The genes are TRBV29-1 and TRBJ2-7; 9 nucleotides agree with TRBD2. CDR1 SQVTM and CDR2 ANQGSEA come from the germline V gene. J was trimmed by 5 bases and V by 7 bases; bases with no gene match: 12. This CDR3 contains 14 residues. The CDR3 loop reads CSASILAGTNEQYF. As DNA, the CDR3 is TGCAGCGCATCCATTCTAGCGGGAACGAACGAGCAGTACTTC.

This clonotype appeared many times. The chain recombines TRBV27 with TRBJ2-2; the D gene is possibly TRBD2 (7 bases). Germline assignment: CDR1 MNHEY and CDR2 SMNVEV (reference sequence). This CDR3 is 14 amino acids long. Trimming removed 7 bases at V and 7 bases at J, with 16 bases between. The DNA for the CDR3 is TGTGCCAGCACCCTAGGGGGGGCAAACGGGGAGCTGTTTTTT. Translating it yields CASTLGGANGELFF.

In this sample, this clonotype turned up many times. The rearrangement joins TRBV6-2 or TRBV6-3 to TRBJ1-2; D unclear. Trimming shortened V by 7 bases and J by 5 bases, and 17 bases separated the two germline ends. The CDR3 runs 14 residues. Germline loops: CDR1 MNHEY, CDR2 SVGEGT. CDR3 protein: CASNALAAPYGYTF. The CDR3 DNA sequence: TGTGCCAGCAACGCCCTGGCAGCTCCGTATGGCTACACCTTC.

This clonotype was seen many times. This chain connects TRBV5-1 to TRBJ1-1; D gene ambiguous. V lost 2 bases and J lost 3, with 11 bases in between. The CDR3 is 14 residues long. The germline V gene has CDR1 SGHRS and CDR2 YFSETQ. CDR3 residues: CASSFKGVDTEAFF. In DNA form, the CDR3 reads TGCGCCAGCAGCTTTAAGGGTGTGGACACTGAAGCTTTCTTT.

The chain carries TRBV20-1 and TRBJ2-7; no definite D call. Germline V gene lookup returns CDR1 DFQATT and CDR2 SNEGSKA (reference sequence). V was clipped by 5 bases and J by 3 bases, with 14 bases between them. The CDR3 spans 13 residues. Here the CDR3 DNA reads TGCAGTGCTTGGCTCCCCGACCTCTACGAGCAGTACTTC. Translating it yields CSAWLPDLYEQYF.

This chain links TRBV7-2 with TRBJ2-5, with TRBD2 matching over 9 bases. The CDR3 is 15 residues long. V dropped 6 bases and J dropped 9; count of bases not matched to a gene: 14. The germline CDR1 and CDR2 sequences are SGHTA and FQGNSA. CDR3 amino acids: CASRPWSREGSPQYF. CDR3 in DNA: TGTGCCAGCAGGCCCTGGTCGCGGGAGGGGAGTCCCCAGTACTTC. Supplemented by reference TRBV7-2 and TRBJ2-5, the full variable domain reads GAGVSQSPSNKVTEKGKDVELRCDPISGHTALYWYRQSLGQGLEFLIYFQGNSAPDKSGLPSDRFSAERTGGSVSTLTIQRTQQEDSAVYLCASRPWSREGSPQYFGPGTRLLVL.

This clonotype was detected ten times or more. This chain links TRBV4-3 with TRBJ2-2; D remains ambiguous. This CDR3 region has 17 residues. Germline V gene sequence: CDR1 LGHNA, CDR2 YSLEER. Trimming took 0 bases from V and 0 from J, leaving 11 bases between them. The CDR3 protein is CASSQEVPVANTGELFF. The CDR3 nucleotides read TGCGCCAGCAGCCAAGAAGTCCCGGTTGCGAACACCGGGGAGCTGTTTTTT.

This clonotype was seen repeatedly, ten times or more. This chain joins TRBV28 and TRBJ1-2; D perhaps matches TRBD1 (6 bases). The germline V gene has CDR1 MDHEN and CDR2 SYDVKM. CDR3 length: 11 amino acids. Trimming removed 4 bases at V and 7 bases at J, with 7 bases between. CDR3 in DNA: TGTGCCAGCAGTTACAGGGCTGGCTACACCTTC. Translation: CASSYRAGYTF.

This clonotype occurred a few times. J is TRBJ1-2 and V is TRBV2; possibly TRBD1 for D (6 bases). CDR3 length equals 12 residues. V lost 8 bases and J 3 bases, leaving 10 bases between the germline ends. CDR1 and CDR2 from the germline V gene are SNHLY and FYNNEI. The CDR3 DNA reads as TGTGCCAGCGGGGGGGGGCACTATGGCTACACCTTC. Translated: CASGGGHYGYTF. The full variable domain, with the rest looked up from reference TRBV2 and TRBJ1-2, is EPEVTQTPSHQVTQMGQEVILRCVPISNHLYFYWYRQILGQKVEFLVSFYNNEISEKSEIFDDQFSVERPDGSNFTLKIRSTKLEDSAMYFCASGGGHYGYTFGSGTRLTVV.

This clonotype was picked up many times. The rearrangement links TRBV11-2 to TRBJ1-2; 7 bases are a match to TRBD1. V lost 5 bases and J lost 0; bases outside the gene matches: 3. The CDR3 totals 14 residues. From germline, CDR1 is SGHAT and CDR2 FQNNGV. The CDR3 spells CASSQGQSNYGYTF. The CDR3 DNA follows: TGTGCCAGCAGCCAGGGACAGTCTAACTATGGCTACACCTTC.

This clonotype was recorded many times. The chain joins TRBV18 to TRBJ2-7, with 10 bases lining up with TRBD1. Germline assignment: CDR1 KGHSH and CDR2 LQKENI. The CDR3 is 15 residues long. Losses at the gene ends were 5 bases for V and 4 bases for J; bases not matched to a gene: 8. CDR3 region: CASSSTAGQGYEQYF. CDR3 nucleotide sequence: TGTGCCAGCTCATCTACCGCGGGACAGGGGTACGAGCAGTACTTC. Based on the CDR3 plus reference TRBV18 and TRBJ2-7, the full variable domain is NAGVMQNPRHLVRRRGQEARLRCSPMKGHSHVYWYRQLPEEGLKFMVYLQKENIIDESGMPKERFSAEFPKEGPSILRIQQVVRGDSAAYFCASSSTAGQGYEQYFGPGTRLTVT.